These T cell receptor beta chains were read from a single sample in a study of T cells in localized non-small cell lung cancer. Measured with immunoSEQ multiplex PCR; TCRdb has only the in-frame clones, and not every one. The sample includes about 1,700 clones, under 25% of them seen just once. The sequencing used normal lung tissue next to the tumor, collected before any cancer treatment. The receptors originated from a woman aged 40-69 years with stage I lung adenocarcinoma. Both conserved end residues are part of each CDR3. The D gene is left open where the match is weak. Clone size, where shown, is once, few, many, or a class for clones that have expanded.

J gene,D gene,clone size,V gene,CDR3 protein,CDR3 DNA
TRBJ2-2,TRBD2,-,TRBV19,CASSTRTSGGPGTGELFF,TGTGCCAGTAGTACCCGGACTAGCGGGGGACCGGGGACCGGGGAGCTGTTTTTT
TRBJ2-1,-,-,TRBV9,CASSPGPEGPPYNEQFF,TGTGCCAGCAGCCCAGGGCCCGAGGGGCCGCCGTACAATGAGCAGTTCTTC
TRBJ2-3,-,-,TRBV9,CASSVAWGETDTQYF,TGTGCCAGCAGCGTAGCTTGGGGGGAGACAGATACGCAGTATTTT
TRBJ2-7,-,-,TRBV6-8,CASSSIGLPYEQYF,TGTGCCAGCAGTTCGATTGGGTTGCCCTACGAGCAGTACTTC
TRBJ2-7,-,few,TRBV11-3,CASSGGGSGAYEQYF,TGTGCCAGCTCGGGTGGGGGATCCGGAGCCTACGAGCAGTACTTC
TRBJ1-5,TRBD1,-,TRBV6-8,CASRSGTGRQPQHF,TGTGCCAGCAGGTCCGGGACAGGGCGACAGCCCCAGCATTTT
TRBJ1-2,-,-,TRBV11-3,CASSLGDRANYGYTF,TGTGCCAGCAGCTTGGGAGACAGAGCTAACTATGGCTACACCTTC
TRBJ2-7,-,-,TRBV19,CASSVSRTATYEQYF,TGTGCCAGTAGTGTATCCAGGACAGCTACCTACGAGCAGTACTTC
TRBJ1-2,TRBD1,-,TRBV6-8,CAIRPGQGSYGYTF,TGTGCCATCAGACCGGGACAGGGAAGCTATGGCTACACCTTC
TRBJ1-2,TRBD1,-,TRBV11-3,CASSPLTGTLGSGYTF,TGTGCCAGCAGCCCCTTGACAGGGACCCTGGGTTCTGGCTACACCTTC
TRBJ2-6,TRBD1,few,TRBV19,CASSDDRGSISGANVLTF,TGTGCCAGTAGTGACGACAGGGGTTCGATCTCTGGGGCCAACGTCCTGACTTTC
TRBJ1-1,TRBD1,-,TRBV25-1,CASSEYRGLEAFF,TGTGCCAGCAGTGAATATAGGGGGCTCGAAGCTTTCTTT
TRBJ2-2,-,-,TRBV9,CASSESFGARTTGELFF,TGTGCCAGCAGTGAAAGCTTCGGAGCCAGGACCACCGGGGAGCTGTTTTTT
TRBJ1-2,-,large,TRBV6-8,CASSDSGSEGSYGYTF,TGTGCCAGCAGTGACTCAGGATCCGAGGGGAGCTATGGCTACACCTTC
TRBJ2-7,-,few,TRBV19,CASSIGPTYEQYF,TGTGCCAGTAGTATCGGCCCTACCTACGAGCAGTACTTC
TRBJ1-6,TRBD1,-,TRBV9,CASSVVGRGNSPLHF,TGTGCCAGCAGCGTAGTTGGCAGGGGGAATTCACCCCTCCACTTT
TRBJ2-6,-,large,TRBV6-8,CASSRGVSGANVLTF,TGTGCCAGCAGTAGGGGGGTTTCTGGGGCCAACGTCCTGACTTTC
TRBJ2-7,-,-,TRBV19,CASSSIEGLIYEQYF,TGTGCCAGTAGTTCTATCGAAGGCCTAATCTACGAGCAGTACTTC
TRBJ1-5,-,medium-sized,TRBV1,CASSQERSNQPQHF,TGCGCCAGCAGCCAAGAGCGAAGCAATCAGCCCCAGCATTTT
TRBJ2-7,TRBD1,medium-sized,TRBV9,CATGQGFGEQYF,TGTGCCACCGGACAGGGGTTCGGCGAGCAGTACTTC
TRBJ1-1,-,medium-sized,TRBV9,CASSVAGNTEAFF,TGTGCCAGCAGCGTAGCAGGGAACACTGAAGCTTTCTTT
TRBJ2-3,TRBD2,few,TRBV28,CASSLPLAGGLGAQYF,TGTGCCAGCAGTCTCCCTCTAGCGGGGGGGCTAGGTGCGCAGTATTTT
TRBJ2-5,-,-,TRBV14,CASSRERGSETQYF,TGTGCCAGCAGCCGCGAAAGAGGTTCGGAGACCCAGTACTTC
TRBJ1-1,TRBD1,few,TRBV6-8,CASSPRDSPSSNTEAFF,TGTGCCAGCAGCCCCCGGGACAGTCCCAGTTCCAACACTGAAGCTTTCTTT
TRBJ1-4,-,few,TRBV6-8,CASSYRGNEKLFF,TGTGCCAGCAGTTACAGAGGGAATGAAAAACTGTTTTTT
TRBJ1-2,TRBD1,few,TRBV11-3,CASSSDRVRDGYTF,TGTGCCAGCAGCTCGGACAGGGTTCGGGATGGCTACACCTTC
TRBJ1-3,-,-,TRBV11-3,CASHGGAPGNTIYF,TGTGCCAGCCATGGGGGGGCTCCTGGAAACACCATATATTTT
TRBJ2-1,TRBD2,-,TRBV9,CASSPGTIGGGEQFF,TGTGCCAGCAGCCCCGGGACTATAGGCGGAGGTGAGCAGTTCTTC
TRBJ1-4,-,few,TRBV19,CASSMNGRSEKLFF,TGTGCCAGTAGTATGAACGGACGTAGTGAAAAACTGTTTTTT
TRBJ2-7,-,few,TRBV9,CASSVSHGKGNEQYF,TGTGCCAGCAGCGTATCGCACGGAAAAGGGAACGAGCAGTACTTC
TRBJ2-1,-,few,TRBV15,CATSRDGRKRGNEQFF,TGTGCCACCAGCAGAGATGGCCGTAAGAGAGGCAATGAGCAGTTCTTC
TRBJ2-1,-,few,TRBV6-8,CASSLWEFRGAPNEQFF,TGTGCCAGCTCGCTGTGGGAGTTTAGGGGCGCTCCCAATGAGCAGTTCTTC
TRBJ2-7,TRBD2,few,TRBV23-1,CASSLYGGASEQYF,TGCGCCAGCAGTCTGTACGGGGGGGCCTCCGAGCAGTACTTC
TRBJ2-7,-,-,TRBV23-1,CASSPRAGFSYEQYF,TGCGCCAGCAGCCCCCGGGCAGGGTTCTCCTACGAGCAGTACTTC
TRBJ2-7,TRBD1,medium-sized,TRBV6-8,CAISRDRAGYEQYF,TGTGCCATCAGTCGGGACAGGGCAGGCTACGAGCAGTACTTC
TRBJ1-1,-,few,TRBV6-8,CASSTSGNRAFF,TGTGCCAGCAGTACCTCAGGGAATCGAGCTTTCTTT
TRBJ2-4,-,large,TRBV7-2,CASRGDTENIQYF,TGTGCCAGCAGGGGAGACACCGAAAACATTCAGTACTTC
TRBJ2-2,TRBD2,-,TRBV11-3,CASSSLAGPTGELFF,TGTGCCAGCAGCTCACTAGCGGGTCCCACCGGGGAGCTGTTTTTT
TRBJ1-1,-,-,TRBV29-1,CSVAQNGAEAFF,TGCAGCGTCGCTCAAAACGGGGCTGAAGCTTTCTTT
TRBJ2-7,-,-,TRBV11-3,CASSQGGAFYEQYF,TGTGCCAGCAGCCAAGGGGGGGCCTTCTACGAGCAGTACTTC
TRBJ2-2,-,medium-sized,TRBV11-3,CASSPFQATNTGELFF,TGTGCCAGCAGCCCTTTTCAAGCCACGAACACCGGGGAGCTGTTTTTT
TRBJ2-1,-,medium-sized,TRBV9,CASSVEDSSYNEQFF,TGTGCCAGCAGCGTAGAGGACAGCTCCTACAATGAGCAGTTCTTC
TRBJ2-1,-,few,TRBV11-3,CASSLDRNYNEQFF,TGTGCCAGCAGCTTAGACCGGAACTACAATGAGCAGTTCTTC
TRBJ1-1,TRBD1,few,TRBV11-3,CASSLGVGTGRSVF,TGTGCCAGCAGCTTAGGTGTGGGGACAGGGCGCTCAGTCTTT
TRBJ1-3,-,-,TRBV29-1,CSVGDSNSGNTIYF,TGCAGCGTTGGGGACTCCAACTCTGGAAACACCATATATTTT
TRBJ1-5,TRBD1,few,TRBV7-2,CASSRQGNQPQHF,TGTGCCAGCAGCCGACAGGGAAATCAGCCCCAGCATTTT
TRBJ2-3,-,-,TRBV25-1,CASSEFRGNTDTQYF,TGTGCCAGCAGTGAATTCAGGGGTAACACAGATACGCAGTATTTT
TRBJ2-7,TRBD2,medium-sized,TRBV11-3,CASSQLAGDYEQYF,TGTGCCAGCAGCCAACTAGCGGGGGATTACGAGCAGTACTTC
TRBJ2-7,-,few,TRBV9,CASSVEAEDEQYF,TGTGCCAGCAGCGTAGAAGCGGAGGACGAGCAGTACTTC
TRBJ1-6,TRBD1,few,TRBV6-8,CAISDSGGRDSPLHF,TGTGCCATCAGTGACTCAGGGGGGAGGGATTCACCCCTCCACTTT
TRBJ1-1,-,medium-sized,TRBV7-2,CASSLGQNTEAFF,TGTGCCAGCAGCTTAGGACAGAACACTGAAGCTTTCTTT
TRBJ2-1,-,few,TRBV28,CASSSLGATVRWNEQFF,TGTGCCAGCAGCTCCTTGGGGGCGACAGTAAGGTGGAATGAGCAGTTCTTC
TRBJ1-4,-,-,TRBV18,CASFYTGKEYFYEKLFF,TGTGCCAGCTTTTATACAGGGAAGGAGTATTTTTATGAAAAACTGTTTTTT
TRBJ1-6,-,few,TRBV11-3,CASSLLGQHGNSPLHF,TGTGCCAGCAGCTTATTAGGACAGCACGGAAATTCACCCCTCCACTTT
TRBJ1-1,-,-,TRBV11-3,CASSLGASNTEAFF,TGTGCCAGCAGCTTAGGGGCCTCGAACACTGAAGCTTTCTTT